These 18 T cell receptor beta chains were sequenced from one sample in a study of T cells after yellow fever vaccination. A single record per CDR3 protein comes from TCRdb applying MiXCR to the 5' RACE reads. This sample has a few hundred thousand distinct CDR3 sequences; about 6.6% occur once, and the top ten carry roughly a sixth. Sequences were derived from PBMCs, sampled roughly 47 days after the first yellow fever vaccination. The receptors originated from a man between 18 and 35 years old who received the YFV17D yellow fever vaccine.

The J gene is TRBJ2-7, the V gene TRBV29-1; 7 bases agree with TRBD1. V was clipped by 5 bases and J by 7 bases; unmatched bases: 11. The CDR3 is 13 residues long. Germline V gives CDR1 SQVTM, CDR2 ANQGSEA. The CDR3 DNA reads TGCAGCGTTAATAGAGAGGGGGCGAGTGAGCAGTACGTC. Encoded protein: CSVNREGASEQYV.

There are a few counts of this clonotype. This CDR3 is CASSRDTSGGARETQYF. CDR3 DNA sequence: TGTGCCAGCAGCCGGGACACTAGCGGGGGGGCAAGGGAGACCCAGTACTTC. The rearrangement uses TRBV5-5 and TRBJ2-5; 13 bases agree with TRBD2. The CDR3 is 17 amino acids. The V and J ends lost 4 bases and 5 bases, in that order; junction bases with no gene match: 11. Per the germline V gene, CDR1 is SGHKS and CDR2 is YYEKEE (reference sequence).

This rearrangement joins TRBV15 to TRBJ2-7; no reliable D call. In germline, CDR1 is LNHNV, CDR2 YYDKDF (reference sequence). The V end was cut by 0 bases, the J end by 5 bases, with 8 bases between. This CDR3 contains 13 residues. CDR3 in DNA: TGTGCCACCAGCAGAGATGGGGTGGACGAGCAGTACGTC. Amino acid sequence: CATSRDGVDEQYV.

This clonotype was counted between two and nine times. The chain links TRBV4-1 to TRBJ2-1; D call uncertain. This CDR3 region has 14 residues. Trimming removed 0 bases from V and 4 bases from J, with 7 bases in between. Per germline, CDR1 MGHRA and CDR2 YSYEKL. The DNA of the CDR3 is TGCGCCAGCAGCCAAGATCTGGGGTACAATGAGCAGTTCTTC. Translating it yields CASSQDLGYNEQFF.

A few counts support this clonotype. The V gene is TRBV6-2 or TRBV6-3, the J gene TRBJ2-7; 9 positions agree with TRBD1. The CDR3 is 16 amino acids. The J segment lost 2 bases and the V segment lost 2 bases, leaving 7 bases of the junction unmatched. Germline V gene lookup returns CDR1 MNHEY and CDR2 SVGEGT. The CDR3 DNA is TGTGCCAGCAGTTACCCCACGGGACAGGGTCCCTACGAGCAGTACTTC. This sequence encodes CASSYPTGQGPYEQYF.

This clonotype was counted only a few times. Compared with germline, one end of the junction differs, possibly owing to a read error. V gene TRBV7-3 combines with J gene TRBJ1-1, with 7 bases lining up with TRBD1. The CDR3 covers 17 residues. The germline V gene has CDR1 SGHTA and CDR2 FQGTGA. The CDR3 DNA is TGTGCCAGCAGCTTATATGGCAGGGGGGGAGAGAACCCTGAAGCTTTCTTT. It specifies CASSLYGRGGENPEAFF. Variable domain in full (rest from reference TRBV7-3 and TRBJ1-1): GAGVSQTPSNKVTEKGKYVELRCDPISGHTALYWYRQSLGQGPEFLIYFQGTGAADDSGLPNDRFFAVRPEGSVSTLKIQRTERGDSAVYLCASSLYGRGGENPEAFFGQGTRLTVV.

This clonotype showed up just a few times. The rearrangement links TRBV10-3 to TRBJ2-5; 8 positions match TRBD1. Germline CDR1 ENHRY, CDR2 SYGVKD. CDR3 length: 14 amino acids. With 6 bases clipped from V and 5 bases from J, the junction kept 8 bases outside the gene matches. CDR3 sequence reads: CAISPTGVGETQYF. The CDR3 bases are TGTGCCATCAGCCCGACAGGGGTCGGGGAGACCCAGTACTTC.

The rearrangement joins TRBV12-3 or TRBV12-4 to TRBJ2-2; D possibly matches TRBD1 or TRBD2 (6 bases each). The ends were cut back, 3 bases at V and 7 bases at J, with 15 bases in the middle. CDR3 length: 15 residues. CDR3 in DNA: TGTGCCAGCAGTTTCCTCTGGGGGGCCGGCGGGGAGCTGTTTTTT. Translated, it gives CASSFLWGAGGELFF.

This clonotype was detected only a few times. This chain links TRBV6-2 or TRBV6-3 with TRBJ2-7; weak D call: TRBD1 (5 bases). Germline V gives CDR1 MNHEY, CDR2 SVGEGT. The CDR3 length is 15 residues. The germline V and J ends were trimmed by 8 bases and 2 bases, with 19 bases remaining between them. The CDR3 is CASQEEHDRAYEQYV. DNA of the CDR3: TGTGCCAGCCAAGAGGAGCATGACAGAGCCTACGAGCAGTACGTC.

This clonotype was seen a handful of times. This chain links TRBV18 with TRBJ2-7, with TRBD1 matching 7 bases. The CDR3 extends over 14 amino acids. The germline V gene encodes CDR1 KGHSH and CDR2 LQKENI. Unmatched junction bases numbered 4, after V lost 3 bases and J lost 2 bases. The CDR3 loop reads CASSPWDSPYEQYF. The CDR3 DNA reads as TGTGCCAGCTCACCTTGGGACAGCCCCTACGAGCAGTACTTC.

This clonotype came up a few times. V usage is TRBV4-1 and J usage is TRBJ2-6, with D maybe TRBD1 (5 bases). The CDR3 covers 21 residues. Germline CDR1 and CDR2: MGHRA and YSYEKL. V was shortened by 0 bases and J by 0 bases, with 21 bases between the two germline ends. DNA of the CDR3: TGCGCCAGCAGCCAAGACATGACAGCGAACTACTATAGCTCTGGGGCCAACGTCCTGACTTTC. Translating it yields CASSQDMTANYYSSGANVLTF.

The rearrangement uses TRBV15 and TRBJ1-4, with D unclear. Trimming pared 0 bases from V and 8 bases from J, leaving 7 bases between. This CDR3 contains 13 residues. CDR1 LNHNV and CDR2 YYDKDF come from the germline V gene (reference sequence). CDR3 DNA: TGTGCCACCAGCAGAGATGGAGGGGAAAAACTGTTTTTT. Translation: CATSRDGGEKLFF.

The gene calls are TRBV7-3 and TRBJ2-3; the match to TRBD2 covers 9 bases. Per the germline V gene, CDR1 is SGHTA and CDR2 is FQGTGA. J lost 2 bases, V lost 3 bases, and 6 bases had no gene match. This CDR3 spans 16 amino acids. CDR3 DNA: TGTGCCAGCAGCTTCTTCAGCGGGGGGACCACAGATACGCAGTATTTT. It yields the protein CASSFFSGGTTDTQYF.

In this sample, this clonotype turned up a few times. The chain employs TRBV30 and TRBJ2-1, with unresolved D. This CDR3 has 11 residues. Trimming left V 0 bases short and J 8 bases short, with 5 bases between. Germline assignment: CDR1 GTSNPN and CDR2 SVGIG (reference sequence). DNA for the CDR3: TGTGCCTGGAGTGTACGGGATGAGCAGTTCTTC. This gives the protein CAWSVRDEQFF.

This clonotype was counted at least ten times. This chain links TRBV7-2 with TRBJ2-3, with D possibly matching TRBD2 (6 bases). CDR1 is SGHTA and CDR2 is FQGNSA in the germline V gene. V shed 5 bases and J shed 7 bases, with 16 bases lying between them. This CDR3 has 14 residues. The CDR3 loop is CASSPGGASNTQYF. DNA for the CDR3: TGTGCCAGCAGCCCCGGGGGAGCGTCGAATACGCAGTATTTT. Combining the CDR3 with reference TRBV7-2 and TRBJ2-3 gives the whole variable domain GAGVSQSPSNKVTEKGKDVELRCDPISGHTALYWYRQSLGQGLEFLIYFQGNSAPDKSGLPSDRFSAERTGGSVSTLTIQRTQQEDSAVYLCASSPGGASNTQYFGPGTRLTVL.

The V and J genes are TRBV2 and TRBJ1-1, with D uncertain. Germline loops: CDR1 SNHLY, CDR2 FYNNEI. The V end was cut by 5 bases, the J end by 11 bases, with 12 bases between. This CDR3 contains 11 residues. The DNA for the CDR3 is TGTGCCAGCAGTTATCAGGTACTGGCTTTCTTT. Amino acid sequence: CASSYQVLAFF.

This clonotype has more than one count but fewer than ten. The genes are TRBV12-3 or TRBV12-4 and TRBJ1-2, with 9 bases matching TRBD1. CDR3 length: 14 amino acids. Trimming at V came to 5 bases and at J to 6 bases, leaving 7 bases not matched to a gene. CDR3 sequence (DNA): TGTGCCAGCAGTGCCACAGGGGGCGCGAATGGCTACACCTTC. Amino acid sequence: CASSATGGANGYTF.

This clonotype came up a few times. The rearrangement links TRBV20-1 to TRBJ1-2; D might be TRBD1 (5 bases). The CDR3 extends over 13 amino acids. Trimming shortened V by 4 bases and J by 6 bases, and 15 bases separated the two germline ends. Germline V gene lookup returns CDR1 DFQATT and CDR2 SNEGSKA (reference sequence). The CDR3 loop is CSATDRDSDGYTF. The CDR3 DNA sequence: TGCAGTGCTACTGACCGGGACTCTGATGGCTACACCTTC.